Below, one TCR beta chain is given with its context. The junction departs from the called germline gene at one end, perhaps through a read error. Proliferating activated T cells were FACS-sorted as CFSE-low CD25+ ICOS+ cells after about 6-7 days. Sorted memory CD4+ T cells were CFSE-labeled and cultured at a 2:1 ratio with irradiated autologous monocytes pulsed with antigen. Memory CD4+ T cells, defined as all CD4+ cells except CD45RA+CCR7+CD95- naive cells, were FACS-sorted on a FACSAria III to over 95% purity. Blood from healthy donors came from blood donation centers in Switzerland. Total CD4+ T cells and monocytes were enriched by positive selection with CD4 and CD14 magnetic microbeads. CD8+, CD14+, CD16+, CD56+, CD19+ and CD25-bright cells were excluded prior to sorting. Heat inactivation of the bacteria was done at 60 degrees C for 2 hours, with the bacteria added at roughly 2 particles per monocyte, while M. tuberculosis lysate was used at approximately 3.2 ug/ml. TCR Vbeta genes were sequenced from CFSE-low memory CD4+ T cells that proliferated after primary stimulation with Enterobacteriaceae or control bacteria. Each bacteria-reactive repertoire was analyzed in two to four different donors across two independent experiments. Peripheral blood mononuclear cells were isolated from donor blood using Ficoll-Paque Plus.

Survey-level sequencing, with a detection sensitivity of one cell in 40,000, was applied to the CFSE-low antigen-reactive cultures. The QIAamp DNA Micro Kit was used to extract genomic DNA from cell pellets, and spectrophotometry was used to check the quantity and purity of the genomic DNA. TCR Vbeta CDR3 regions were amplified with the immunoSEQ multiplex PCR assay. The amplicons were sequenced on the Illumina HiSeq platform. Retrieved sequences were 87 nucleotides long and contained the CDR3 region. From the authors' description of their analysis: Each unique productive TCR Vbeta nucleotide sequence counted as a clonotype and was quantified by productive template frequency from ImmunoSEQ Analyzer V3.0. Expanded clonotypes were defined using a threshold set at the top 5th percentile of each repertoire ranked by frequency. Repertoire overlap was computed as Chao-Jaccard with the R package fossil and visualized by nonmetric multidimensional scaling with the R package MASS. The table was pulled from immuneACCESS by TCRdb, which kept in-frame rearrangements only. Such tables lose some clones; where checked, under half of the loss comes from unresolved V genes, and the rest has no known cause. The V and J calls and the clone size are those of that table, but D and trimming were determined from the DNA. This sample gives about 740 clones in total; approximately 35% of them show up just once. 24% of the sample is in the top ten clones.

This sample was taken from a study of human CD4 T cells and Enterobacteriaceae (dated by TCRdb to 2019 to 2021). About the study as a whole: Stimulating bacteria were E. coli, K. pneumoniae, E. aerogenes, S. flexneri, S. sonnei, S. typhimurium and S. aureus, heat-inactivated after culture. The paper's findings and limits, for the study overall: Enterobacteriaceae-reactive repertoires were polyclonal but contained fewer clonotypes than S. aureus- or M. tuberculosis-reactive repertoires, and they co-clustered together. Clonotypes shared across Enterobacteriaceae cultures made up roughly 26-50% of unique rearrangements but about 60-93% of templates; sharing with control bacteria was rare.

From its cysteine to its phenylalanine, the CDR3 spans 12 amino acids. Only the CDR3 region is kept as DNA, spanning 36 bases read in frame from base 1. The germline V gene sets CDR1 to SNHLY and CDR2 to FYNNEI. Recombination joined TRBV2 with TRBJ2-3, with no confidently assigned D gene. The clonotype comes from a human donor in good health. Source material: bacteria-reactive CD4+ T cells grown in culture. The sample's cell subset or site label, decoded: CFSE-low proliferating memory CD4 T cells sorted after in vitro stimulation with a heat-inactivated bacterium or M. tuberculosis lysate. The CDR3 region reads CVSRRSTDTQYF. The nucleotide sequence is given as TGTGTCAGCAGACGTAGCACAGATACGCAGTATTTT.